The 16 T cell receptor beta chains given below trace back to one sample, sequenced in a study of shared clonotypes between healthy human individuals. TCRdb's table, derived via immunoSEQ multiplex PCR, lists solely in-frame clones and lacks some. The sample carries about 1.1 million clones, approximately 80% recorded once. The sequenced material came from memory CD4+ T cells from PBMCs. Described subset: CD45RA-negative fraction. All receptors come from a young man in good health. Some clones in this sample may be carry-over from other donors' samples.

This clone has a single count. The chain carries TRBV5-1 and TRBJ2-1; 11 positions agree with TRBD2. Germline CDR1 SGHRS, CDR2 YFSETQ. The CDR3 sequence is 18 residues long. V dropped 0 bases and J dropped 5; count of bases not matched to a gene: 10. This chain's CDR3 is CASSLASGRSAANNEQFF. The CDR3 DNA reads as TGCGCCAGCAGCTTGGCTAGCGGGAGGTCCGCAGCCAACAATGAGCAGTTCTTC.

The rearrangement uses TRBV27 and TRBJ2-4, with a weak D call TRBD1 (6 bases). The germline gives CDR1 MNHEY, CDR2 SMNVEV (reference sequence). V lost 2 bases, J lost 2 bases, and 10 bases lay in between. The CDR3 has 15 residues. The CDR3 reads CASSLTGWTKNIQYF. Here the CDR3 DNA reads TGTGCCAGCAGTTTAACAGGGTGGACCAAAAACATTCAGTACTTC.

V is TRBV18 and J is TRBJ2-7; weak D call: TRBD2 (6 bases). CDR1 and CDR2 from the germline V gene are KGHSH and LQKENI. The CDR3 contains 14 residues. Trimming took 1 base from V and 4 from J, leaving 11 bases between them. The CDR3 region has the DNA TGTGCCAGCTCACCACGGAGGGATTCATACGAGCAGTACTTC. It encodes CASSPRRDSYEQYF.

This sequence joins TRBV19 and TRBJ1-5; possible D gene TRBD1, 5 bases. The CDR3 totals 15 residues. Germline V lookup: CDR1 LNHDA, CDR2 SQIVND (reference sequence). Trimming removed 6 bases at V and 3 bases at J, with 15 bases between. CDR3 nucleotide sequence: TGTGCCAGTAGACCCTCGGGACGGTTCAATCAGCCCCAGCATTTT. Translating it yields CASRPSGRFNQPQHF. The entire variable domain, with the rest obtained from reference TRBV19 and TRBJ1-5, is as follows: DGGITQSPKYLFRKEGQNVTLSCEQNLNHDAMYWYRQDPGQGLRLIYYSQIVNDFQKGDIAEGYSVSREKKESFPLTVTSAQKNPTAFYLCASRPSGRFNQPQHFGDGTRLSIL.

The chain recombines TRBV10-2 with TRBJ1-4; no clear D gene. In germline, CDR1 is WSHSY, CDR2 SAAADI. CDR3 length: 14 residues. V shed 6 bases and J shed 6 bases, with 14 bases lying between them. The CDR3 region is CASRKSGIDEKLFF. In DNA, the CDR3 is TGCGCCAGCAGAAAATCGGGGATCGATGAAAAACTGTTTTTT.

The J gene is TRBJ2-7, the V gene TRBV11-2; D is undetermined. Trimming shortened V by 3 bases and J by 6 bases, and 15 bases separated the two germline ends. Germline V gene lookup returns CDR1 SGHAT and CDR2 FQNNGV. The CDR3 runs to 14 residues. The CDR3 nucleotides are TGTGCCAGCAGCTTCACCCGACCCCCCGGCGAGCAGTACTTC. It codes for CASSFTRPPGEQYF.

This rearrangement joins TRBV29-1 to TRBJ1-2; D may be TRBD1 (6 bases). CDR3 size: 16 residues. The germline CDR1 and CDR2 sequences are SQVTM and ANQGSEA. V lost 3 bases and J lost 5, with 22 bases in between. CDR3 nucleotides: TGCAGCGTTGATTGGCTAGACAGGTCGGCCGGATATGGCTACACCTTC. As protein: CSVDWLDRSAGYGYTF.

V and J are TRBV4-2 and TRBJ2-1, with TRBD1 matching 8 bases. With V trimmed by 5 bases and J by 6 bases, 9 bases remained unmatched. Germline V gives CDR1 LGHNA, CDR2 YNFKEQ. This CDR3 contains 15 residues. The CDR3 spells CASSYDRTGGNEQFF. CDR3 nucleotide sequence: TGTGCCAGCAGCTACGACCGAACAGGGGGCAATGAGCAGTTCTTC.

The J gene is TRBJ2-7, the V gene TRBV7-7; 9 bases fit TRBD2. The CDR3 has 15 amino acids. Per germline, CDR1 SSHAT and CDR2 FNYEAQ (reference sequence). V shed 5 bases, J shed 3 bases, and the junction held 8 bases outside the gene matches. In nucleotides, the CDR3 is TGTGCCAGCAGCCCGGGGACTAGCCCAGACTACGAGCAGTACTTC. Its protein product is CASSPGTSPDYEQYF.

The CDR3 DNA is TGTGCCAGCAGCGCCAGACTAGCGGGAGAGGGAAGCACAGATACGCAGTATTTT. Its translation: CASSARLAGEGSTDTQYF. This chain joins TRBV7-6 and TRBJ2-3; 12 nucleotides match TRBD2. There are 18 residues in the CDR3. Germline CDR1 and CDR2: SGHVS and FNYEAQ. With 5 bases clipped from V and 0 bases from J, the junction kept 9 bases outside the gene matches. The whole variable domain, remainder taken from reference TRBV7-6 and TRBJ2-3, is GAGVSQSPRYKVTKRGQDVALRCDPISGHVSLYWYRQALGQGPEFLTYFNYEAQQDKSGLPNDRFSAERPEGSISTLTIQRTEQRDSAMYRCASSARLAGEGSTDTQYFGPGTRLTVL.

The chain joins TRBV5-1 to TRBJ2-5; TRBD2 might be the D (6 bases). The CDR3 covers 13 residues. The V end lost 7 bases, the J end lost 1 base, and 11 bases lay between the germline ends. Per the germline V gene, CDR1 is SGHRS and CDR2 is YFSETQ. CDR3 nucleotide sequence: TGCGCCAGCGCCGCGGGGACCCAAGAGACCCAGTACTTC. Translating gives CASAAGTQETQYF.

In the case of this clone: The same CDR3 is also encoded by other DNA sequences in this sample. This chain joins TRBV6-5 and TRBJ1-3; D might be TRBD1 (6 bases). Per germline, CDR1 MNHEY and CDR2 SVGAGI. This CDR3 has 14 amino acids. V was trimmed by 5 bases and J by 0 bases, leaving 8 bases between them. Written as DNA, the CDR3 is TGTGCCAGCAGTCTACAGGGCTCTGGAAACACCATATATTTT. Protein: CASSLQGSGNTIYF.

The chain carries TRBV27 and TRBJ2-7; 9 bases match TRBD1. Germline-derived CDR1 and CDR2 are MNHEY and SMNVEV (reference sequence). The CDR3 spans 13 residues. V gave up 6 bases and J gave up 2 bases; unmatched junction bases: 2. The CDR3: CASRGTGTYEQYF. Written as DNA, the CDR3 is TGTGCCAGCAGGGGGACAGGGACCTACGAGCAGTACTTC.

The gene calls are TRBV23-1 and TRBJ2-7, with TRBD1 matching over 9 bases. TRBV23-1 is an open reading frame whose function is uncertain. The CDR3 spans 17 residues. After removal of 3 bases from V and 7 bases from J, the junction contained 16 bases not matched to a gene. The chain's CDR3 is CASSHSAGQGRRGEQYF. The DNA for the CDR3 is TGCGCCAGCAGTCACTCGGCGGGACAGGGCCGTAGGGGGGAGCAGTACTTC.

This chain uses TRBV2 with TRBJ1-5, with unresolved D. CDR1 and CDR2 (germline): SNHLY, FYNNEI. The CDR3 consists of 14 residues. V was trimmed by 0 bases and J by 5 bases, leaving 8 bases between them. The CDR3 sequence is CASSEAHQYQPQHF. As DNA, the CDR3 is TGTGCCAGCAGTGAAGCCCACCAATATCAGCCCCAGCATTTT. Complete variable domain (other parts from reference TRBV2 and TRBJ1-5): EPEVTQTPSHQVTQMGQEVILRCVPISNHLYFYWYRQILGQKVEFLVSFYNNEISEKSEIFDDQFSVERPDGSNFTLKIRSTKLEDSAMYFCASSEAHQYQPQHFGDGTRLSIL.

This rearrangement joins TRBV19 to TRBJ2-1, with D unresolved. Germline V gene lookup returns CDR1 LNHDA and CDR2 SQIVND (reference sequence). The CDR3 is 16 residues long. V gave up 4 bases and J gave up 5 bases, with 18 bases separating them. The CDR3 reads CASSTPYPEVNNEQFF. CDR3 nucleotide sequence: TGTGCCAGTAGTACCCCGTATCCCGAGGTTAACAATGAGCAGTTCTTC.